A selection of T cell receptor beta chains follows, all from one sample in a study of shared clonotypes between healthy human individuals. This table comes from immunoSEQ multiplex PCR, and its TCRdb copy is limited to in-frame clones, with some not included. The sample has about 1.1 million clones, more than 75% seen once. The sequencing sample was made of memory CD4+ T cells from PBMCs. The receptors were sampled from a man aged 18 to 29 in good health. Some clones in this sample may be carry-over from other donors' samples. CDR3s include the opening cysteine and the closing phenylalanine or tryptophan. Each record gives: clone size, J gene, V gene, D gene, CDR3 protein, CDR3 DNA. A D gene is named only where the DNA matches it firmly. Only some rows state a clone size, as once, few, many or a class for expanded clones.

clone_size: -
j_call: TRBJ1-2
v_call: TRBV12-5
d_call: -
cdr3_aa: CASGSGGWGGYTF
cdr3_nt: TGTGCTAGTGGTTCCGGGGGATGGGGTGGCTACACCTTC

clone_size: -
j_call: TRBJ2-7
v_call: TRBV5-1
d_call: TRBD2
cdr3_aa: CASSLEGLAGDEQYF
cdr3_nt: TGCGCCAGCAGCCTAGAGGGACTAGCGGGAGACGAGCAGTACTTC

clone_size: -
j_call: TRBJ2-1
v_call: TRBV18
d_call: TRBD2
cdr3_aa: CASSPNTGLAGGNEQFF
cdr3_nt: TGTGCCAGCTCACCAAATACGGGACTAGCGGGAGGGAATGAGCAGTTCTTC

clone_size: few
j_call: TRBJ2-1
v_call: TRBV30
d_call: TRBD2
cdr3_aa: CAWSPLAGGYNEQFF
cdr3_nt: TGTGCCTGGAGCCCCTTAGCGGGAGGCTACAATGAGCAGTTCTTC

clone_size: -
j_call: TRBJ2-7
v_call: TRBV9
d_call: TRBD1
cdr3_aa: CASSVAGQGILYEQYF
cdr3_nt: TGTGCCAGCAGCGTAGCAGGACAGGGGATTCTATACGAGCAGTACTTC

clone_size: few
j_call: TRBJ1-1
v_call: TRBV19
d_call: TRBD1
cdr3_aa: CASTFTGATEAFF
cdr3_nt: TGTGCCAGTACGTTCACAGGGGCCACTGAAGCTTTCTTT

clone_size: -
j_call: TRBJ1-2
v_call: TRBV28
d_call: -
cdr3_aa: CASSFQGGYGYTF
cdr3_nt: TGTGCCAGCAGTTTTCAGGGAGGCTATGGCTACACCTTC

clone_size: -
j_call: TRBJ2-2
v_call: TRBV5-1
d_call: -
cdr3_aa: CASSPSGSVVNTGELFF
cdr3_nt: TGCGCCAGCAGCCCTTCAGGGTCGGTGGTGAACACCGGGGAGCTGTTTTTT

clone_size: -
j_call: TRBJ1-1
v_call: TRBV28
d_call: -
cdr3_aa: CASSSTGTNTEAFF
cdr3_nt: TGTGCCAGCAGTTCAACAGGGACGAACACTGAAGCTTTCTTT

clone_size: -
j_call: TRBJ2-3
v_call: TRBV7-9
d_call: TRBD1
cdr3_aa: CASSWDRGVTDTQYF
cdr3_nt: TGTGCCAGCAGCTGGGACAGGGGTGTCACAGATACGCAGTATTTT

clone_size: -
j_call: TRBJ1-1
v_call: TRBV5-8
d_call: -
cdr3_aa: CASSKISGNMNTEAFF
cdr3_nt: TGTGCCAGCAGCAAAATATCCGGAAACATGAACACTGAAGCTTTCTTT

clone_size: -
j_call: TRBJ2-1
v_call: TRBV5-8
d_call: -
cdr3_aa: CASSWADRYNEQFF
cdr3_nt: TGTGCCAGCAGCTGGGCAGACAGGTATAATGAGCAGTTCTTC

clone_size: -
j_call: TRBJ2-3
v_call: TRBV7-3
d_call: -
cdr3_aa: CASSLTAGIDTQYF
cdr3_nt: TGTGCCAGCAGCTTAACGGCTGGGATAGATACGCAGTATTTT

clone_size: once
j_call: TRBJ2-1
v_call: TRBV6-1
d_call: TRBD2
cdr3_aa: CACFPGLAGYNEQFF
cdr3_nt: TGTGCCTGTTTCCCGGGACTAGCGGGATACAATGAGCAGTTCTTC

clone_size: -
j_call: TRBJ1-2
v_call: TRBV28
d_call: -
cdr3_aa: CASSLAGPINYGYTF
cdr3_nt: TGTGCCAGCAGTCTCGCGGGACCGATTAACTATGGCTACACCTTC

clone_size: -
j_call: TRBJ2-2
v_call: TRBV9
d_call: -
cdr3_aa: CASSASTPGLRAGELFF
cdr3_nt: TGTGCCAGCAGCGCATCCACCCCCGGGTTGAGGGCCGGGGAGCTGTTTTTT

clone_size: -
j_call: TRBJ2-1
v_call: TRBV13
d_call: TRBD2
cdr3_aa: CASSLRTSDWHEQFF
cdr3_nt: TGTGCCAGCAGCCTCAGGACTAGTGATTGGCATGAGCAGTTCTTC

clone_size: -
j_call: TRBJ1-5
v_call: TRBV6-5
d_call: -
cdr3_aa: CASSYMGPRGQPQHF
cdr3_nt: TGTGCCAGCAGTTACATGGGGCCTCGGGGGCAGCCCCAGCATTTT

clone_size: -
j_call: TRBJ1-2
v_call: TRBV7-8
d_call: TRBD1
cdr3_aa: CASSLLLLPGQGSYGYTF
cdr3_nt: TGTGCCAGCAGCTTACTTCTCCTCCCGGGACAGGGTAGCTATGGCTACACCTTC

clone_size: -
j_call: TRBJ1-1
v_call: TRBV30
d_call: TRBD1
cdr3_aa: CAWSGGTGVGTEAFF
cdr3_nt: TGTGCCTGGAGTGGGGGGACAGGAGTGGGCACTGAAGCTTTCTTT

clone_size: -
j_call: TRBJ2-1
v_call: TRBV7-8
d_call: -
cdr3_aa: CASSLARLSNEQFF
cdr3_nt: TGTGCCAGCAGCTTAGCGCGACTCTCTAATGAGCAGTTCTTC

clone_size: -
j_call: TRBJ2-1
v_call: TRBV27
d_call: TRBD1
cdr3_aa: CASSWGQDLSYNEQFF
cdr3_nt: TGTGCCAGCAGTTGGGGACAGGACTTGTCCTACAATGAGCAGTTCTTC

clone_size: few
j_call: TRBJ1-2
v_call: TRBV2
d_call: TRBD1
cdr3_aa: CAGQGQGYGYTF
cdr3_nt: TGTGCCGGACAAGGACAGGGCTATGGCTACACCTTC

clone_size: -
j_call: TRBJ2-7
v_call: TRBV6-1
d_call: TRBD1
cdr3_aa: CASSEDRGRGGEQYF
cdr3_nt: TGTGCCAGCAGTGAAGACAGGGGACGAGGGGGTGAGCAGTACTTC

clone_size: -
j_call: TRBJ2-3
v_call: TRBV6-1
d_call: -
cdr3_aa: CASSGLLGSSTDTQYF
cdr3_nt: TGTGCCAGCAGTGGACTACTGGGGTCTAGCACAGATACGCAGTATTTT

clone_size: -
j_call: TRBJ2-3
v_call: TRBV5-1
d_call: -
cdr3_aa: CASSSPDADTQYF
cdr3_nt: TGCGCCAGCAGCTCCCCGGACGCAGATACGCAGTATTTT

clone_size: -
j_call: TRBJ2-5
v_call: TRBV7-9
d_call: -
cdr3_aa: CASSLLAGKETQYF
cdr3_nt: TGTGCCAGCAGCTTATTGGCGGGAAAAGAGACCCAGTACTTC

clone_size: -
j_call: TRBJ1-5
v_call: TRBV7-2
d_call: -
cdr3_aa: CASSFDSYSNQPQHF
cdr3_nt: TGTGCCAGCAGCTTCGACAGTTATAGCAATCAGCCCCAGCATTTT

clone_size: -
j_call: TRBJ2-7
v_call: TRBV9
d_call: TRBD2
cdr3_aa: CASSALAGNYEQYF
cdr3_nt: TGTGCCAGCAGCGCACTAGCGGGAAACTACGAGCAGTACTTC

clone_size: -
j_call: TRBJ2-7
v_call: TRBV27
d_call: -
cdr3_aa: CASRQNRGTGREQYF
cdr3_nt: TGTGCCAGCAGACAAAATCGAGGGACCGGCCGCGAGCAGTACTTC

clone_size: -
j_call: TRBJ1-4
v_call: TRBV4-1
d_call: -
cdr3_aa: CASSAMIGDNEKLFF
cdr3_nt: TGCGCCAGCAGCGCTATGATAGGGGATAATGAAAAACTGTTTTTT

clone_size: few
j_call: TRBJ2-5
v_call: TRBV5-1
d_call: TRBD1
cdr3_aa: CASSPGTGVETQYF
cdr3_nt: TGCGCCAGCAGCCCCGGGACAGGGGTAGAGACCCAGTACTTC

clone_size: -
j_call: TRBJ1-2
v_call: TRBV5-8
d_call: -
cdr3_aa: CASSLGGYTF
cdr3_nt: TGTGCCAGCAGCTTGGGGGGCTACACCTTC

clone_size: -
j_call: TRBJ1-2
v_call: TRBV5-1
d_call: TRBD1
cdr3_aa: CASSFLSLQGGFEDGYTF
cdr3_nt: TGCGCCAGCAGCTTCCTCTCTCTACAGGGGGGCTTTGAGGATGGCTACACCTTC

clone_size: -
j_call: TRBJ2-1
v_call: TRBV11-3
d_call: TRBD2
cdr3_aa: CASSSGAGLAGVVEQFF
cdr3_nt: TGTGCCAGCAGCTCTGGGGCAGGCCTAGCGGGAGTGGTTGAGCAGTTCTTC

clone_size: -
j_call: TRBJ2-1
v_call: TRBV5-1
d_call: TRBD2
cdr3_aa: CASSLNPAGEGNEQFF
cdr3_nt: TGCGCCAGCAGCTTAAACCCCGCGGGAGAGGGCAATGAGCAGTTCTTC

clone_size: -
j_call: TRBJ1-4
v_call: TRBV5-1
d_call: -
cdr3_aa: CASSLVLGDEKLFF
cdr3_nt: TGCGCCAGCAGCTTGGTGCTGGGGGATGAAAAACTGTTTTTT

clone_size: once
j_call: TRBJ1-1
v_call: TRBV9
d_call: -
cdr3_aa: CASSGENTEAFF
cdr3_nt: TGTGCCAGCAGCGGAGAGAACACTGAAGCTTTCTTT

clone_size: -
j_call: TRBJ1-2
v_call: TRBV5-1
d_call: TRBD1
cdr3_aa: CASSLLGQPNYGYTF
cdr3_nt: TGCGCCAGCAGCTTGCTGGGACAGCCTAACTATGGCTACACCTTC

clone_size: -
j_call: TRBJ1-1
v_call: TRBV6-6
d_call: -
cdr3_aa: CASSYEQPMNTEAFF
cdr3_nt: TGTGCCAGCAGTTACGAACAGCCAATGAACACTGAAGCTTTCTTT

clone_size: once
j_call: TRBJ2-3
v_call: TRBV27
d_call: -
cdr3_aa: CASSLRLVGKTDTQYF
cdr3_nt: TGTGCCAGCAGTCTAAGACTAGTGGGGAAAACAGATACGCAGTATTTT

clone_size: -
j_call: TRBJ1-2
v_call: TRBV28
d_call: -
cdr3_aa: CASLPGGVPGYTF
cdr3_nt: TGTGCCAGTCTCCCGGGGGGCGTTCCTGGCTACACCTTC

clone_size: -
j_call: TRBJ2-5
v_call: TRBV5-1
d_call: -
cdr3_aa: CASSLGQSQETQYF
cdr3_nt: TGCGCCAGCAGCTTGGGTCAGAGCCAGGAGACCCAGTACTTC

clone_size: -
j_call: TRBJ1-2
v_call: TRBV28
d_call: -
cdr3_aa: CASSLLGPGAGPRYGYTF
cdr3_nt: TGTGCCAGCAGTTTATTGGGGCCCGGGGCAGGGCCCCGCTATGGCTACACCTTC

clone_size: once
j_call: TRBJ2-1
v_call: TRBV28
d_call: -
cdr3_aa: CASRGEQFF
cdr3_nt: TGTGCCAGCAGGGGTGAGCAGTTCTTC

clone_size: once
j_call: TRBJ2-7
v_call: TRBV5-4
d_call: TRBD1
cdr3_aa: CASTRTGKGEQYF
cdr3_nt: TGTGCCAGCACCCGGACAGGGAAGGGCGAGCAGTACTTC

clone_size: -
j_call: TRBJ2-5
v_call: TRBV11-2
d_call: -
cdr3_aa: CASSSGTGGTQYF
cdr3_nt: TGTGCCAGCAGCTCCGGGACTGGGGGGACCCAGTACTTC

clone_size: -
j_call: TRBJ1-1
v_call: TRBV18
d_call: -
cdr3_aa: CASSLQETSEAFF
cdr3_nt: TGTGCCAGCTCATTGCAGGAGACGTCTGAAGCTTTCTTT

clone_size: -
j_call: TRBJ2-3
v_call: TRBV5-1
d_call: TRBD2
cdr3_aa: CASSLSREADTQYF
cdr3_nt: TGCGCCAGCAGCTTGTCCCGGGAGGCAGATACGCAGTATTTT

clone_size: -
j_call: TRBJ1-1
v_call: TRBV6-1
d_call: -
cdr3_aa: CASRPWGLNTEAFF
cdr3_nt: TGTGCCAGCAGACCTTGGGGGTTGAACACTGAAGCTTTCTTT

clone_size: once
j_call: TRBJ2-5
v_call: TRBV28
d_call: TRBD1
cdr3_aa: CASSPGGIEETQYF
cdr3_nt: TGTGCCAGCAGTCCAGGGGGCATTGAAGAGACCCAGTACTTC